The 32 T cell receptor beta chains listed next were all sequenced from one sample in a study of blood T cell repertoires in COVID-19. Sequenced by immunoSEQ multiplex PCR; TCRdb stores in-frame clones only, minus some. The table includes about 160,000 clones, 79% detected once. The sample consisted of peripheral blood. The source is an older woman with COVID-19, enrolled during active disease.

The chain employs TRBV10-2 and TRBJ2-2; 8 bases are shared with TRBD1. Germline lookup yields CDR1 WSHSY and CDR2 SAAADI. The V gene end was trimmed by 6 bases and the J gene end by 4 bases; junction bases not matched to a gene: 4. CDR3 length equals 14 residues. The CDR3 loop reads CASRDTGGTGELFF. The CDR3 bases are TGCGCCAGCAGGGATACAGGGGGCACCGGGGAGCTGTTTTTT.

This clone was seen a few times. The rearrangement links TRBV4-3 to TRBJ2-7, with 9 bases that match TRBD2. The CDR3 length is 15 residues. V lost 4 bases, J lost 2 bases, and 6 bases stayed unmatched. Germline lookup yields CDR1 LGHNA and CDR2 YSLEER. The CDR3, as DNA: TGCGCCAGCAGCCGGGGACTAGCCGATCCCTACGAGCAGTACTTC. It translates to CASSRGLADPYEQYF.

This clone was counted between two and nine times. The chain joins TRBV7-6 to TRBJ2-1, with 9 bases that match TRBD2. The V gene end was trimmed by 2 bases and the J gene end by 3 bases; junction bases not matched to a gene: 8. The CDR3 has 17 residues. Looked up from germline, CDR1 is SGHVS and CDR2 is FNYEAQ. Here the CDR3 DNA reads TGTGCCAGCAGCTTAAGAGGGTCAGCGGGAGGCTACAATGAGCAGTTCTTC. It translates to CASSLRGSAGGYNEQFF. The whole variable domain, remainder taken from reference TRBV7-6 and TRBJ2-1, is GAGVSQSPRYKVTKRGQDVALRCDPISGHVSLYWYRQALGQGPEFLTYFNYEAQQDKSGLPNDRFSAERPEGSISTLTIQRTEQRDSAMYRCASSLRGSAGGYNEQFFGPGTRLTVL.

The chain links TRBV5-1 to TRBJ2-5; the D gene is possibly TRBD1 (5 bases). V dropped 1 base and J dropped 0 bases, with 10 bases sitting between them. The CDR3 is 15 amino acids. The germline gives CDR1 SGHRS, CDR2 YFSETQ. The DNA of the CDR3 is TGCGCCAGCAGCTTGAGGGGTTTAAACCAAGAGACCCAGTACTTC. Translation gives CASSLRGLNQETQYF.

This clone was recorded once. The rearrangement uses TRBV2 and TRBJ2-3, with 11 bases lining up with TRBD2. V trimming: 6 bases; J trimming: 6 bases; junction bases outside the gene matches: 5. The CDR3 consists of 14 residues. In germline, CDR1 is SNHLY, CDR2 FYNNEI. The DNA of the CDR3 is TGTGCCAGCAGCGTTAGCGGGGGGGGTGATACGCAGTATTTT. It codes for CASSVSGGGDTQYF.

CDR3 DNA sequence: TGTGCCAGCAGCTCGACAGGGCGGAATGAAAAACTGTTTTTT. The encoded protein is CASSSTGRNEKLFF. The V and J genes are TRBV7-2 and TRBJ1-4, with 7 bases lining up with TRBD1. CDR3 length: 14 residues. The V gene end was trimmed by 4 bases and the J gene end by 5 bases; junction bases not matched to a gene: 4. Germline values: CDR1 SGHTA, CDR2 FQGNSA.

The genes are TRBV27 and TRBJ2-7; TRBD1 is a possible D gene (6 bases). Germline loops: CDR1 MNHEY, CDR2 SMNVEV (reference sequence). The CDR3 totals 12 residues. Trimming left V 5 bases short and J 12 bases short, with 17 bases between. The CDR3 loop is CASSRPQGPAYF. DNA for the CDR3: TGTGCCAGCAGTCGGCCCCAGGGGCCCGCGTACTTC.

The rearrangement uses TRBV28 and TRBJ1-2; 9 positions agree with TRBD1. After removal of 7 bases from V and 7 bases from J, the junction contained 10 bases not matched to a gene. The CDR3 runs to 14 residues. Germline lookup yields CDR1 MDHEN and CDR2 SYDVKM. The CDR3 loop reads CASKPNRDRVGYTF. For the CDR3, the DNA is TGTGCCAGCAAACCTAACCGGGACAGGGTTGGCTACACCTTC.

The rearrangement joins TRBV6-5 to TRBJ1-2; tentative D call: TRBD1 (5 bases). The CDR3 has 13 amino acids. V dropped 8 bases and J dropped 7 bases, with 17 bases sitting between them. Germline CDR1 is MNHEY and CDR2 is SVGAGI. Here the CDR3 reads CASGFGHSGGYTF. CDR3 DNA: TGTGCCAGCGGATTCGGACACTCCGGTGGCTACACCTTC.

The table lists this clone with a count of one. The chain carries TRBV28 and TRBJ1-5; D might be TRBD1 (6 bases). CDR1 MDHEN and CDR2 SYDVKM come from the germline V gene. The CDR3 consists of 16 residues. Trimming stripped 6 bases from V and 3 bases from J, with 18 bases between. CDR3 bases: TGTGCCAGCAGCATCAGGGGACCCAGTACCAATCAGCCCCAGCATTTT. This gives the protein CASSIRGPSTNQPQHF.

The V gene is TRBV7-3, the J gene TRBJ2-1; possible D gene TRBD1, 5 bases. Per the germline V gene, CDR1 is SGHTA and CDR2 is FQGTGA. This CDR3 contains 14 residues. Deletions cut 1 base from V and 5 bases from J, with 9 bases between. The CDR3 DNA reads as TGTGCCAGCAGCTTAAGCCCAGGGCACAATGAGCAGTTCTTC. Translated: CASSLSPGHNEQFF.

The chain couples TRBV11-3 to TRBJ1-1; TRBD1 might be the D (6 bases). Germline V gives CDR1 SGHNT, CDR2 YENEEA. Trimming pared 4 bases from V and 1 base from J, leaving 10 bases between. The CDR3 is 14 amino acids. The DNA for the CDR3 is TGTGCCAGCAGCTACGGCAGGGGGAACACTGAAGCTTTCTTT. It yields the protein CASSYGRGNTEAFF.

V is TRBV2 and J is TRBJ2-7, with TRBD1 as a possible D gene (5 bases). The CDR3 has 15 amino acids. The germline V and J ends were trimmed by 7 bases and 2 bases, with 18 bases remaining between them. Germline loops: CDR1 SNHLY, CDR2 FYNNEI. The CDR3 loop is CASTPDISRAYEQYF. CDR3 nucleotides: TGTGCCAGCACCCCGGACATTTCAAGAGCCTACGAGCAGTACTTC.

V is TRBV24-1 and J is TRBJ2-2; 7 bases line up with TRBD2. CDR1 and CDR2 (germline): KGHDR, SFDVKD. There are 16 residues in the CDR3. The ends lost 1 base at V and 2 bases at J; junction bases unmatched: 3. For the CDR3, the DNA is TGTGCCACCAGTGATTTCCTAGCGGCCAACACCGGGGAGCTGTTTTTT. It is translated as CATSDFLAANTGELFF.

Notes on this clone: Other DNA sequences of this sample code for an identical CDR3. The V and J genes are TRBV5-4 and TRBJ2-3; no definite D call. CDR3 length equals 13 residues. Between the trimmed V and J ends, which lost 0 bases and 3 bases, there was a span of 5 bases. Germline CDR1 is SGHNT and CDR2 is YYREEE (reference sequence). The CDR3 here is CASSLAGTDTQYF. The CDR3 region has the DNA TGTGCCAGCAGCTTGGCCGGGACAGATACGCAGTATTTT.

CDR3 sequence: CASSDSGGFGYTF. CDR3 DNA: TGTGCCAGCAGTGACTCGGGGGGGTTTGGCTACACCTTC. The J gene is TRBJ1-2, the V gene TRBV6-4, with D tentatively TRBD1 (5 bases). CDR1 MRHNA and CDR2 SNTAGT come from the germline V gene. This CDR3 is built from 13 residues. V dropped 0 bases and J dropped 7 bases, with 9 bases sitting between them.

The chain couples TRBV28 to TRBJ2-2; 7 bases are a match to TRBD1. Germline loops: CDR1 MDHEN, CDR2 SYDVKM. The CDR3 loop spans 15 amino acids. The V gene end was trimmed by 5 bases and the J gene end by 7 bases; junction bases not matched to a gene: 10. DNA for the CDR3: TGTGCCAGCAGTAGGACAGGCCTGCTAGGCGGGGAGCTGTTTTTT. This translates into CASSRTGLLGGELFF.

This clone has just a few counts. The CDR3 DNA is TGTGCCAGCAGGTGGGAGGCCTCCTCCTACGAGCAGTACTTC. The encoded protein is CASRWEASSYEQYF. The chain employs TRBV2 and TRBJ2-7, with D perhaps matching TRBD2 (6 bases). The CDR3 covers 14 residues. Trimming shortened V by 6 bases and J by 0 bases, and 12 bases separated the two germline ends. CDR1 is SNHLY and CDR2 is FYNNEI in the germline V gene.

The V gene is TRBV19, the J gene TRBJ1-4; 10 bases align to TRBD1. CDR3 length: 15 residues. V shed 4 bases and J 7 bases; nucleotides not matched to a gene: 6. Germline-derived CDR1 and CDR2 are LNHDA and SQIVND (reference sequence). For the CDR3, the DNA is TGTGCCAGTAGTACTCTCGGGACAGGGGTTGAAAAACTGTTTTTT. Amino acid sequence: CASSTLGTGVEKLFF. Full variable domain (outside the CDR3, taken from reference TRBV19 and TRBJ1-4): DGGITQSPKYLFRKEGQNVTLSCEQNLNHDAMYWYRQDPGQGLRLIYYSQIVNDFQKGDIAEGYSVSREKKESFPLTVTSAQKNPTAFYLCASSTLGTGVEKLFFGSGTQLSVL.

The gene calls are TRBV12-2 and TRBJ1-1; the table's D call, TRBD1, has no DNA check behind it. TRBV12-2 is flagged as a pseudogene. The CDR3 sequence is 15 residues long. The CDR3 protein is CASRPRTGRNTEAFF. The CDR3 region has the DNA TGTGCAAGTCGCCCCCGGACAGGGCGGAACACTGAAGCTTTCTTT.

This clone was seen a few times. The V call is TRBV2, the J call TRBJ2-4; no definite D call. V lost 7 bases and J 0 bases, leaving 13 bases between the germline ends. Per the germline V gene, CDR1 is SNHLY and CDR2 is FYNNEI. The CDR3 length is 15 residues. CDR3 loop: CASKAVTLAKNIQYF. DNA for the CDR3: TGTGCCAGCAAGGCGGTTACCCTAGCCAAAAACATTCAGTACTTC.

This rearrangement joins TRBV20-1 to TRBJ2-4; a possible D gene is TRBD1 (5 bases). In germline, CDR1 is DFQATT, CDR2 SNEGSKA (reference sequence). This CDR3 is built from 11 residues. Trimming removed 2 bases at V and 9 bases at J, with 8 bases between. For the CDR3, the DNA is TGCAGTGCTAGACAGGGTGGCATTCAGTACTTC. It translates to CSARQGGIQYF.

In its sample, this clone was seen a few times. The rearrangement links TRBV20-1 to TRBJ1-2, with D unclear. The CDR3 loop spans 11 amino acids. From germline, CDR1 is DFQATT and CDR2 SNEGSKA (reference sequence). Trimming pared 0 bases from V and 8 bases from J, leaving 7 bases between. The CDR3 is CSARDLAGYTF. Here the CDR3 DNA reads TGCAGTGCTAGAGATTTAGCGGGCTACACCTTC.

This chain links TRBV6-5 with TRBJ1-4; 9 nucleotides match TRBD1. Germline trimming cut 5 bases from V and 8 bases from J; bases unmatched to any gene: 9. Germline V gene sequence: CDR1 MNHEY, CDR2 SVGAGI. The CDR3 totals 15 residues. The CDR3: CASSLHRGLREKLFF. DNA of the CDR3: TGTGCCAGCAGTCTCCACAGGGGGCTAAGGGAAAAACTGTTTTTT.

The chain uses TRBV9 and TRBJ1-2, with TRBD1 as a possible D gene (6 bases). The CDR3 sequence is 14 residues long. From germline, CDR1 is SGDLS and CDR2 YYNGEE. Trimming took 0 bases from V and 8 from J, leaving 14 bases between them. CDR3 nucleotides: TGTGCCAGCAGCGTAGAACAGGGCCTCGGGGGCTACACCTTC. This encodes CASSVEQGLGGYTF.

V usage is TRBV4-2 and J usage is TRBJ1-5; TRBD1 might be the D (6 bases). Trimming removed 4 bases at V and 11 bases at J, with 21 bases between. The CDR3 spans 15 residues. The germline CDR1 and CDR2 sequences are LGHNA and YNFKEQ. The CDR3: CASSPRTGPSEAQHF. The CDR3, as DNA: TGTGCCAGCAGCCCCCGCACAGGGCCCTCGGAGGCCCAGCATTTT.

V gene TRBV6-6 combines with J gene TRBJ1-1; 8 bases are shared with TRBD1. This CDR3 contains 15 residues. V shed 4 bases and J 1 base; nucleotides not matched to a gene: 5. Germline V gene sequence: CDR1 MNHNY, CDR2 SVGAGI (reference sequence). As DNA, the CDR3 is TGTGCCAGCAGTTCCAATGACAGGGGGAACACTGAAGCTTTCTTT. The encoded protein is CASSSNDRGNTEAFF.

The chain employs TRBV2 and TRBJ1-5; D ambiguous. The V end was cut by 4 bases, the J end by 7 bases, with 17 bases between. CDR3 length equals 15 residues. From germline, CDR1 is SNHLY and CDR2 FYNNEI. For the CDR3, the DNA is TGTGCCAGCAGTGTCGTGAGAGGGAATGGACAGCCCCAGCATTTT. Residues: CASSVVRGNGQPQHF.

The gene calls are TRBV18 and TRBJ1-2; 7 bases fit TRBD1. Germline V gene data show CDR1 as KGHSH and CDR2 as LQKENI. The CDR3 loop spans 15 amino acids. Losses at the gene ends were 3 bases for V and 2 bases for J; bases not matched to a gene: 6. This chain's CDR3 is CASSPAGQVNYGYTF. The CDR3 bases are TGTGCCAGCTCACCTGCCGGACAGGTGAACTATGGCTACACCTTC.

This chain uses TRBV7-5 with TRBJ1-5; the table names TRBD1, a call not compared with the DNA. TRBV7-5 represents a pseudogene. The CDR3 has 16 residues. CDR3 protein: CARSFRTGGWDQPQHF. The CDR3 DNA follows: TGTGCCAGAAGCTTCCGGACAGGGGGCTGGGATCAGCCCCAGCATTTT.

The chain employs TRBV5-1 and TRBJ2-6; 10 bases fit TRBD1. The CDR3 has 17 amino acids. J was trimmed by 4 bases and V by 0 bases; bases with no gene match: 4. Germline V gives CDR1 SGHRS, CDR2 YFSETQ. In nucleotides, the CDR3 is TGCGCCAGCAGCTTGGGACAGGGGGCTGGAGGGGCCAACGTCCTGACTTTC. Amino acids: CASSLGQGAGGANVLTF.

This clone was observed once. The V call is TRBV4-2, the J call TRBJ1-5; 7 bases align to TRBD1. Germline CDR1 and CDR2: LGHNA and YNFKEQ. CDR3 size: 12 residues. V gave up 4 bases and J gave up 12 bases; unmatched junction bases: 6. The DNA for the CDR3 is TGTGCCAGCAGCCTCGGCGGGACAGTCCAGCATTTT. It is translated as CASSLGGTVQHF.